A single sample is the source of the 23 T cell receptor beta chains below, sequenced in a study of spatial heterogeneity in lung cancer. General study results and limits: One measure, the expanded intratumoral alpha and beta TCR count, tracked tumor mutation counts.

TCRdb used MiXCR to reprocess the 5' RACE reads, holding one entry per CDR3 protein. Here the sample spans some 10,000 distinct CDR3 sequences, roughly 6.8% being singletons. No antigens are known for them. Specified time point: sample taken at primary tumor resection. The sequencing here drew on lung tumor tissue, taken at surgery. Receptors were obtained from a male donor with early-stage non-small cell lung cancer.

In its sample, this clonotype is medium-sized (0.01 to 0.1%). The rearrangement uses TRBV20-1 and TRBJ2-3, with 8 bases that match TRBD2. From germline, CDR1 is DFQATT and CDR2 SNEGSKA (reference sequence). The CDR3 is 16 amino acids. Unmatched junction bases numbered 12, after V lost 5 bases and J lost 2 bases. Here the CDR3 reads CSASSWAGGVTDTQYF. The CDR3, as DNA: TGCAGTGCTTCCTCGTGGGCGGGGGGTGTCACAGATACGCAGTATTTT.

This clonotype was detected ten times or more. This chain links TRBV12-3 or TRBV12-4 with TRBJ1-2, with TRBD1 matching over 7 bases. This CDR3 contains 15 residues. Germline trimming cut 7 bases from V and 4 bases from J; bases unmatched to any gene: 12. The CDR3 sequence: CASKEQGLGVYGYTF. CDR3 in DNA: TGTGCCAGCAAGGAACAGGGGCTCGGCGTCTATGGCTACACCTTC.

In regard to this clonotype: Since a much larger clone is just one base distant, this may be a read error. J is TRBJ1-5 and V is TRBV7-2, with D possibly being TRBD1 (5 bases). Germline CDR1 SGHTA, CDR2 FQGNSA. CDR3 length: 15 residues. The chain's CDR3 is CASSTDSYSNQPRHF. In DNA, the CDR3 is TGTGCCAGCAGCACCGACAGTTATAGCAATCAGCCCCGGCATTTT.

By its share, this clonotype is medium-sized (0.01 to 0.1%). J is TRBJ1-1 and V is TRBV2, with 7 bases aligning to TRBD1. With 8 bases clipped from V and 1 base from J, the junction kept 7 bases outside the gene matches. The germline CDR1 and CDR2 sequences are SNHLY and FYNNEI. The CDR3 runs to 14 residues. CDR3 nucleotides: TGTGCCAGCCGTTCACAGGGGAGGAACACTGAAGCTTTCTTT. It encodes CASRSQGRNTEAFF.

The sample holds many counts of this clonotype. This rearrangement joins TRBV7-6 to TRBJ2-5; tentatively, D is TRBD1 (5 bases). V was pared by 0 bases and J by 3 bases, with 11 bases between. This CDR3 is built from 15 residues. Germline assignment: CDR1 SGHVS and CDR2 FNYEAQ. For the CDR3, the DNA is TGTGCCAGCAGCTTAGCGCAGGGTAGGAAAGAGACCCAGTACTTC. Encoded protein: CASSLAQGRKETQYF.

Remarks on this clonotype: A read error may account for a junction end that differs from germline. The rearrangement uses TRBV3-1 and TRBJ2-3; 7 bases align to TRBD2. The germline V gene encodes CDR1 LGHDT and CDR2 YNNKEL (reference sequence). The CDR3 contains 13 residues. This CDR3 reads CASSPREKRGQHF. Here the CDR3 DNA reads TGTGCCAGCAGCCCACGGGAGAAGCGGGGCCAACATTTT.

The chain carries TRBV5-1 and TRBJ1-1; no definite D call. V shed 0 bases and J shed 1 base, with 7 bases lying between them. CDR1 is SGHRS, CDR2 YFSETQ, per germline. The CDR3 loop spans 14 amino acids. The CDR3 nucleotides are TGCGCCAGCAGCTTGGTCCCTTCGAACACTGAAGCTTTCTTT. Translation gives CASSLVPSNTEAFF.

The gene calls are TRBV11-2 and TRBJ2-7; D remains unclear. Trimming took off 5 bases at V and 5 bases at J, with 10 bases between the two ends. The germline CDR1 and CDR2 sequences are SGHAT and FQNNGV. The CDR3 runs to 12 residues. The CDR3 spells CASSPRINEQYF. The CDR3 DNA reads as TGTGCCAGCAGCCCTCGGATAAACGAGCAGTACTTC.

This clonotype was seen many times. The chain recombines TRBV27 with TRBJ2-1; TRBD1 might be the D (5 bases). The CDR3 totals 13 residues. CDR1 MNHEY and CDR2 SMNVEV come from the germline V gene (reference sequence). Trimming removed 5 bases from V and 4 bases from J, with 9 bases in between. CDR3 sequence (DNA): TGTGCCAGCAGTCTCACAGGTTACAATGAGCAGTTCTTC. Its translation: CASSLTGYNEQFF.

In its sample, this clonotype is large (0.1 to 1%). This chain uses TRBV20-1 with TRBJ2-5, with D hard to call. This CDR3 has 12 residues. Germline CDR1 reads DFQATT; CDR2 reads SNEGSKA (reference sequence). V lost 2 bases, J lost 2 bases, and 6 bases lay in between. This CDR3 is CSARPRQETQYF. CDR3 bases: TGCAGTGCTAGACCCCGACAAGAGACCCAGTACTTC.

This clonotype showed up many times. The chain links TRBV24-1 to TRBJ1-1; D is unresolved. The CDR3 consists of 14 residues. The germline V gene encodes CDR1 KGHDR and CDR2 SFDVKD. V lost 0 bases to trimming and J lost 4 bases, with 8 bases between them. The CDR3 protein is CATSDLQVGTEAFF. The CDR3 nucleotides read TGTGCCACCAGTGATTTGCAGGTTGGCACTGAAGCTTTCTTT.

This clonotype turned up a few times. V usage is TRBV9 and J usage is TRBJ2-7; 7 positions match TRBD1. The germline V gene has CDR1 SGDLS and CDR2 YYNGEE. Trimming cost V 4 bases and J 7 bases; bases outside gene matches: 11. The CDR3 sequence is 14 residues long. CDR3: CASSQHGTVGEQYF. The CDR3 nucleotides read TGTGCCAGCAGCCAACATGGGACAGTCGGAGAGCAGTACTTC.

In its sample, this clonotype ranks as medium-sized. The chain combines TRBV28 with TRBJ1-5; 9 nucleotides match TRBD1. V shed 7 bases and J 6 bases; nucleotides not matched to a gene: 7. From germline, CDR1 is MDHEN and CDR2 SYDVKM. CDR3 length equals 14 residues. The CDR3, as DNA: TGTGCCAGCATTACAGGGGGCGGAAGTCAGCCCCAGCATTTT. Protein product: CASITGGGSQPQHF. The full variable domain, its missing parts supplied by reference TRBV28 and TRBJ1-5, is DVKVTQSSRYLVKRTGEKVFLECVQDMDHENMFWYRQDPGLGLRLIYFSYDVKMKEKGDIPEGYSVSREKKERFSLILESASTNQTSMYLCASITGGGSQPQHFGDGTRLSIL.

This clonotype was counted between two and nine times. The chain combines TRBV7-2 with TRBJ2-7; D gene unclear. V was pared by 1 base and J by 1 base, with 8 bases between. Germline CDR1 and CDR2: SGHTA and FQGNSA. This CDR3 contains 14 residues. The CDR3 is CASSLEGPSYEQYF. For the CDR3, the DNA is TGTGCCAGCAGCTTAGAGGGCCCTTCCTACGAGCAGTACTTC.

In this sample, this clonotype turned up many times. CDR3 region: CASSLSGGAREKLFF. The CDR3 region has the DNA TGTGCCAGCAGCTTATCTGGGGGCGCGAGAGAAAAACTGTTTTTT. The genes are TRBV7-6 and TRBJ1-4; maybe TRBD1 (6 bases). The CDR3 loop spans 15 amino acids. V lost 2 bases, J lost 8 bases, and 15 bases lay in between. Germline CDR1 SGHVS, CDR2 FNYEAQ.

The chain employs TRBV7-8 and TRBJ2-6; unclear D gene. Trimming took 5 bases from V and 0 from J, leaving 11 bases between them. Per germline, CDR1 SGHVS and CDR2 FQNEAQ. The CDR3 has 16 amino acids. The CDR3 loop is CASSTWPRSGANVLTF. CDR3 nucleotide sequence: TGTGCCAGCAGCACCTGGCCCCGCTCTGGGGCCAACGTCCTGACTTTC.

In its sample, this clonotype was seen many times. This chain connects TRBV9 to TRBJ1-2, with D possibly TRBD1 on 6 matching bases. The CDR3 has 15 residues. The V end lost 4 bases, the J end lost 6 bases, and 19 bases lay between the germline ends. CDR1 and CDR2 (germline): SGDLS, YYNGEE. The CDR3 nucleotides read TGTGCCAGCAGCCGGAGGGGGACTCTGGCGGATGGCTACACCTTC. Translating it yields CASSRRGTLADGYTF.

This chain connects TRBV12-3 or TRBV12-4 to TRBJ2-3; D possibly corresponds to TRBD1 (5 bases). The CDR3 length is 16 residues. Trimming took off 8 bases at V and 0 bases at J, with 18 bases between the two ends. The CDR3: CASALPRRTSTDTQYF. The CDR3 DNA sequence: TGTGCCAGCGCTCTTCCTCGTCGGACAAGCACAGATACGCAGTATTTT.

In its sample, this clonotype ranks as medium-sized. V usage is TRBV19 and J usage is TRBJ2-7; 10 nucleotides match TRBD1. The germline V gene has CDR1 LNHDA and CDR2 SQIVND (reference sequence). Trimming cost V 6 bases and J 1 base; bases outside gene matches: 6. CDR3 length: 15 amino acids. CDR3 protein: CASRSRQGASYEQYF. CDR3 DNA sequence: TGTGCCAGTAGATCCAGACAGGGGGCTTCCTACGAGCAGTACTTC.

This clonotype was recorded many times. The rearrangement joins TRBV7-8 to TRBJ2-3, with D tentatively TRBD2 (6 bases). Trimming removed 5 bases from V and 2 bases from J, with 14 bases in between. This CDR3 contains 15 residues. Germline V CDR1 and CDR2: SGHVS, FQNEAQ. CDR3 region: CASSGMAGNTDTQYF. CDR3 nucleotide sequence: TGTGCCAGCAGCGGCATGGCGGGGAACACAGATACGCAGTATTTT.

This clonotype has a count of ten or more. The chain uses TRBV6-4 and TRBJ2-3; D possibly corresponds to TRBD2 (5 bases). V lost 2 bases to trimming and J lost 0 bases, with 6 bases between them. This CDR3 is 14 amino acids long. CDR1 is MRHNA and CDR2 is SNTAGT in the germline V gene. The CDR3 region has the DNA TGTGCCAGCAGTGACACGGGGAGCACAGATACGCAGTATTTT. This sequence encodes CASSDTGSTDTQYF.

The CDR3 nucleotides are TGTGCCAGCAGTTTGCGGAGCTGGTACTTC. Its translation is CASSLRSWYF. The V and J genes are TRBV12-3 or TRBV12-4 and TRBJ2-5, with D unclear. The CDR3 has 10 residues. V gave up 3 bases and J gave up 13 bases, with 9 bases separating them.

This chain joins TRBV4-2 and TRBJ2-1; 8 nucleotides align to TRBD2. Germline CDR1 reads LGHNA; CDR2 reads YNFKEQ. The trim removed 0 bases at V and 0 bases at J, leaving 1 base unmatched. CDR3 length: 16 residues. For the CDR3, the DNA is TGTGCCAGCAGCCAAGATCTAGCGGGCTCCTACAATGAGCAGTTCTTC. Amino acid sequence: CASSQDLAGSYNEQFF.